The TCR beta chain under discussion was sequenced for a study of blood T cell repertoires in COVID-19. Original handling: Amplification from reference gene primers served as the basis for estimated nucleated cell counts. Some clones are missing from TCRdb's copy, which holds only in-frame ones; the method was immunoSEQ multiplex PCR. Clone size and V and J calls were adopted from that table, with D and trimming inferred from the DNA. The sample contains approximately 260,000 clones, about 86% of which appear only once. With 1 base clipped from V and 1 base from J, the junction kept 3 bases outside the gene matches. Germline values: CDR1 SNHLY, CDR2 FYNNEI. The CDR3 totals 15 residues.

V and J are TRBV2 and TRBJ2-5; 7 bases align to TRBD1. Material for sequencing was PBMCs or T cells enriched from blood (not recorded which). The source of this sequence is a man younger than 40 with acute COVID-19. The CDR3 DNA follows: TGTGCCAGCAGTGAAGTAGGGACAGCCCAAGAGACCCAGTACTTC. Translation gives CASSEVGTAQETQYF.